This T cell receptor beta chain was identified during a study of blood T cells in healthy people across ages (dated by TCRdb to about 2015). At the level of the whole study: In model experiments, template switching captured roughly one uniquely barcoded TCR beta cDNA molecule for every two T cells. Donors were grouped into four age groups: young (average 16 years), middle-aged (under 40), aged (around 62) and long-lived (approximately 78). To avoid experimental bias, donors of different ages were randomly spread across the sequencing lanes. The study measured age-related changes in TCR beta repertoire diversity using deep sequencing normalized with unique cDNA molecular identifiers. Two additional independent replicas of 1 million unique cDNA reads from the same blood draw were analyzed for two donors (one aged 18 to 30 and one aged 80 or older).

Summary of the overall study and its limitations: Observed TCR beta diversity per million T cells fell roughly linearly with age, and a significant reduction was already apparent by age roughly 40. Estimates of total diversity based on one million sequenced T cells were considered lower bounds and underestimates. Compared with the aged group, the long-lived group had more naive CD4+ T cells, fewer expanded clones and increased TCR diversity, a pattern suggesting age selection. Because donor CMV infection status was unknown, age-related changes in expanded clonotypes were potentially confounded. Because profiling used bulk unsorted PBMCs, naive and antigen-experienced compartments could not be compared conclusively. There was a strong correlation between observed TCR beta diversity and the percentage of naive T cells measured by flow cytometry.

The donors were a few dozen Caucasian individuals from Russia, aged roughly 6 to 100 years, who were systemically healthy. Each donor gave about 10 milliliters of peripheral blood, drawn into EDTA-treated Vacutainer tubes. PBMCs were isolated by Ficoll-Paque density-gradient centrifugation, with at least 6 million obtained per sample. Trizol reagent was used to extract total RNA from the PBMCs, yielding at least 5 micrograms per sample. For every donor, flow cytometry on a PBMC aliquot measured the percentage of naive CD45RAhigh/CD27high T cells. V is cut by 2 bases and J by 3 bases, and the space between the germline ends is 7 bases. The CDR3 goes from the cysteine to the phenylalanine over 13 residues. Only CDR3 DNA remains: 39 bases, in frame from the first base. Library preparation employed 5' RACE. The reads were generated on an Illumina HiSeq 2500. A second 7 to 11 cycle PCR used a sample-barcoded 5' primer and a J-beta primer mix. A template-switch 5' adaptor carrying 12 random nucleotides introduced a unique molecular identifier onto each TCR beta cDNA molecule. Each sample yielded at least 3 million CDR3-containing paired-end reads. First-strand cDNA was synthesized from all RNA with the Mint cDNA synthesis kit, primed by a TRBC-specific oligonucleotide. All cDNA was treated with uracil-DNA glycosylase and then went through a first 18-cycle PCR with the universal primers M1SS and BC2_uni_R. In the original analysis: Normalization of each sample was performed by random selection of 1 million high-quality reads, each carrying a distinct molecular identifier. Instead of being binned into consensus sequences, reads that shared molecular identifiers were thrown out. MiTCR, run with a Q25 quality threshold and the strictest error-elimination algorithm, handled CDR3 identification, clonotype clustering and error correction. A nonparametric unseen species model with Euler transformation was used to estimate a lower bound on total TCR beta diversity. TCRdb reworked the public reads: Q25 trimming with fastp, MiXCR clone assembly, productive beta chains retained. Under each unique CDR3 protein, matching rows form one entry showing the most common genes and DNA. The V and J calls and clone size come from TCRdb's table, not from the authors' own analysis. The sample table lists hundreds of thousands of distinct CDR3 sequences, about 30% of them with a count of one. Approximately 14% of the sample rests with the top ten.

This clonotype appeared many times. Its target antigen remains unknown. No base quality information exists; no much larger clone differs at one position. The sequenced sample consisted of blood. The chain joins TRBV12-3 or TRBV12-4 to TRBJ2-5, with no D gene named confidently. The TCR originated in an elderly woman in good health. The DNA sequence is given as TGTGCCAGCAGTTTACTTGGGAAAGAGACCCAGTACTTC. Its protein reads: CASSLLGKETQYF.